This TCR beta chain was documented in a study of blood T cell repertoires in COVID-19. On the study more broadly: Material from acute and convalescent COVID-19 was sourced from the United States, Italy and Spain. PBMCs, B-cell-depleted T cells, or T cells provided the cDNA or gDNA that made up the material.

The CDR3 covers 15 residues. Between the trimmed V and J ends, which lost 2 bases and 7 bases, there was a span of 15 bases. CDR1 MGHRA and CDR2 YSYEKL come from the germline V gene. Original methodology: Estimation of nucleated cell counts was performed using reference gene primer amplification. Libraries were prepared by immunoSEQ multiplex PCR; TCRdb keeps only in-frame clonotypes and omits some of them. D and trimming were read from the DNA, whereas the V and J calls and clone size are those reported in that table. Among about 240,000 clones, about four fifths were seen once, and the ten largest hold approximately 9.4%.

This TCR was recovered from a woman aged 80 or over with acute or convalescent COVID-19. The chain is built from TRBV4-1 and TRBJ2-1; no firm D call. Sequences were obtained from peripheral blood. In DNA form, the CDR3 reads TGCGCCAGCAGCCAACCGACGACTCAAGGAAATGAGCAGTTCTTC. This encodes CASSQPTTQGNEQFF.